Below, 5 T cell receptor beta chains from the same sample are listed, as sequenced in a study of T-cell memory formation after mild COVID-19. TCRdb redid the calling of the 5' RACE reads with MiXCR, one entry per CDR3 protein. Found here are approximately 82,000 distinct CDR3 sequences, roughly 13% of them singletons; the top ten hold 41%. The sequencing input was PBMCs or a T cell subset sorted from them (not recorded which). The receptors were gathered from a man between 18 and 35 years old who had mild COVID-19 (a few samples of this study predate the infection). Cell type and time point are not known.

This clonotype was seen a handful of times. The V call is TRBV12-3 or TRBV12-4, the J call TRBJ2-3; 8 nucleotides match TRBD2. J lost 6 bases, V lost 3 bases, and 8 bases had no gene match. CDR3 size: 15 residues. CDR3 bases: TGTGCCAGCAGTTTGGCGGGGGGCGTGTTGGATACGCAGTATTTT. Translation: CASSLAGGVLDTQYF.

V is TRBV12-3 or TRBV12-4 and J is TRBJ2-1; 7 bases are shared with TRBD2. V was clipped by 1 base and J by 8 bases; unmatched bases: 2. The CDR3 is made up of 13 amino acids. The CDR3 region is CASSLGLADEQFF. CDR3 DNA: TGTGCCAGCAGTTTAGGACTAGCTGATGAGCAGTTCTTC.

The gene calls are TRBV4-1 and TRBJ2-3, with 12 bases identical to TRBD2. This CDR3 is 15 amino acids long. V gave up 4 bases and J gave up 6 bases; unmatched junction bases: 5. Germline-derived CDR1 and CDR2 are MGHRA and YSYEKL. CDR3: CASSLSTSGGDTQYF. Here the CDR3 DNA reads TGCGCCAGCAGCCTTTCGACTAGCGGGGGTGATACGCAGTATTTT.

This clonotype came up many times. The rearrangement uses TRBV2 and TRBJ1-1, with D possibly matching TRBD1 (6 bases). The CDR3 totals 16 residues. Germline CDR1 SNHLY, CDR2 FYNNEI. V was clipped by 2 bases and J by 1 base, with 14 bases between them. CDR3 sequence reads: CASSERGGEKNTEAFF. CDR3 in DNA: TGTGCCAGCAGTGAAAGGGGGGGGGAAAAGAACACTGAAGCTTTCTTT.

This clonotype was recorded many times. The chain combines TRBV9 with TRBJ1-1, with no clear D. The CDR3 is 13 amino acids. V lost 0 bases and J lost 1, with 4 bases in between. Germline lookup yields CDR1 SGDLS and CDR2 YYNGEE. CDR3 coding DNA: TGTGCCAGCAGCGTAGGGCCGAACACTGAAGCTTTCTTT. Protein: CASSVGPNTEAFF.